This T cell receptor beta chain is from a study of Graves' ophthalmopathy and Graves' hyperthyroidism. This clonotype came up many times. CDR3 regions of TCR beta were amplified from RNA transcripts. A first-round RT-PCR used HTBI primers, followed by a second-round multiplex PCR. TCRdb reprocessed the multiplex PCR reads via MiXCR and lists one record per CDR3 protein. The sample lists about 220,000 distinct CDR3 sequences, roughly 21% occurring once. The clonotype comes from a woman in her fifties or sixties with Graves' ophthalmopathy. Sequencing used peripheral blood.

CDR3 protein: CASSTPTGAFYGYTF. DNA for the CDR3: TGTGCCAGCAGTACTCCGACAGGGGCCTTCTATGGCTACACCTTC. The rearrangement joins TRBV6-5 to TRBJ1-2; 8 bases line up with TRBD1. V lost 5 bases to trimming and J lost 4 bases; unmatched junction nucleotides: 9. This CDR3 has 15 amino acids. Per germline, CDR1 MNHEY and CDR2 SVGAGI.